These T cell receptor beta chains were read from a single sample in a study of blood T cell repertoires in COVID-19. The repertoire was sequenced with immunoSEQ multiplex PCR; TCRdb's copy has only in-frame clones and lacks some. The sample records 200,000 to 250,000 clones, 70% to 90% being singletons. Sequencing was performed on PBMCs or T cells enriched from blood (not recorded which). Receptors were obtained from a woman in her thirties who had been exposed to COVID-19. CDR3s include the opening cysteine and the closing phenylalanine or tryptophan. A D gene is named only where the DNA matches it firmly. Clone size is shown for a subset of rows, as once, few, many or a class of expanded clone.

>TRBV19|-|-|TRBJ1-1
TGTGCCACAACTCCCGGTTCTAACACTGAAGCTTTCTTT
CATTPGSNTEAFF
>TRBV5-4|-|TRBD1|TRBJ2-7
TGTGCCAGCAGCGGACAGGGCCTTCCCTCCTACGAGCAGTACTTC
CASSGQGLPSYEQYF
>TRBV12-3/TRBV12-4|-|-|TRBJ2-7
TGTGCCAGCAGTTTCAGAACCTACGAGCAGTACTTC
CASSFRTYEQYF
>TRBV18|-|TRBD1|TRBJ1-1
TGTGCCAGCTCCCAGGGACAGGGGACGTCTGAAGCTTTCTTT
CASSQGQGTSEAFF
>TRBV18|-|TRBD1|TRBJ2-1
TGTGCCAGCTCACCCGGGACAGTTACGACCCTAAACAATGAGCAGTTCTTC
CASSPGTVTTLNNEQFF
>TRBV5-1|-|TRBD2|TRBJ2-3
TGCGCCAGCAGCTTTAGCGGGGGGACCACAGATACGCAGTATTTT
CASSFSGGTTDTQYF
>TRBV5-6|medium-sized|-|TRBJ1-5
TGTGCCAGCAGCTGGAGTTCCGGGTTTTTTGGGTTCAGTAGGCAGCCCCAGCATTTT
CASSWSSGFFGFSRQPQHF
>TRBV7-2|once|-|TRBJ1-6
TGTGCCAGCAGCTTTCGACCCGCACGGGACTCCTATAATTCACCCCTCCACTTT
CASSFRPARDSYNSPLHF
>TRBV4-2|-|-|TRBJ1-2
TGTGCCAGCAGCCAAGATGGAGGCGAAGCGGGCTACACCTTC
CASSQDGGEAGYTF
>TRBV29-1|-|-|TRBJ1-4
TGCAGCGTCCCATCTGCGGGCCGTAATGAAAAACTGTTTTTT
CSVPSAGRNEKLFF
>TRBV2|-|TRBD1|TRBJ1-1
TGTGCCAGCAGTGTCGTGGCAGGGGGCCAAAAGGGAGCTTTCTTT
CASSVVAGGQKGAFF
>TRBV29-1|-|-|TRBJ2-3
TGCAGCGTACGAAGGGGGAACACAGATACGCAGTATTTT
CSVRRGNTDTQYF
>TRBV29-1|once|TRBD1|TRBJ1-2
TGCAGCGTTGAGACCCGGGACAGGCATGGCTACACCTTC
CSVETRDRHGYTF
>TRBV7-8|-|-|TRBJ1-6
TGTGCCAGCAGCTTAGTCGCGGCCCGAGGGTCACCCCTCCACTTT
CASSLVAARGSPLHF
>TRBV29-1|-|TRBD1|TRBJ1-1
TGCAGCGTCGCCGGGACAGGGGTCACTGAAGCTTTCTTT
CSVAGTGVTEAFF
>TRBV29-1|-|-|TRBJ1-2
TGCAGCGCCACGGCGGGTTTAGACTATGGCTACACCTTC
CSATAGLDYGYTF
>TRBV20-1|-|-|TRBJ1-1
TGCAGTGCTAGTATTGCGGGGAACACTGAAGCTTTCTTT
CSASIAGNTEAFF
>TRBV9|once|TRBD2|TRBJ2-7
TGTGCCAGCAGCGGGGGACTAGCGGGGGACTACGAGCAGTACTTC
CASSGGLAGDYEQYF
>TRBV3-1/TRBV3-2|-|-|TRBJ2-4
TGTGCCAGCAGCCAAGCAGGGGTGGCCAAAAACATTCAGTACTTC
CASSQAGVAKNIQYF
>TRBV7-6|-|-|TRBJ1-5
TGTGCCAGCAGCTTAGGAACAGGTTGGGGCAATCAGCCCCAGCATTTT
CASSLGTGWGNQPQHF
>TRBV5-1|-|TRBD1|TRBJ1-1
TGCGCCAGCAGCCCAGGGGACAGGGCCGGGCGAGCTTTCTTT
CASSPGDRAGRAFF
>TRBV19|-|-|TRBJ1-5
TGTGCCAGTAGTATGAGAATCGGGCCCCAGCATTTT
CASSMRIGPQHF
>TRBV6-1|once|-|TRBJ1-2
TGTGCCAGCAGTGAAAACCTTAACTACTCAGGGGGCTACACCTTC
CASSENLNYSGGYTF
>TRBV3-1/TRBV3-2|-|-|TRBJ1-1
TGTGCCAGCAGCCAACTGAACGCAGGGAACACTGAAGCTTTCTTT
CASSQLNAGNTEAFF
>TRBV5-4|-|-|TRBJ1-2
TGTGCCAGCAGCTTTCTAGGACAGAGATATCCATATGGCTACACCTTC
CASSFLGQRYPYGYTF